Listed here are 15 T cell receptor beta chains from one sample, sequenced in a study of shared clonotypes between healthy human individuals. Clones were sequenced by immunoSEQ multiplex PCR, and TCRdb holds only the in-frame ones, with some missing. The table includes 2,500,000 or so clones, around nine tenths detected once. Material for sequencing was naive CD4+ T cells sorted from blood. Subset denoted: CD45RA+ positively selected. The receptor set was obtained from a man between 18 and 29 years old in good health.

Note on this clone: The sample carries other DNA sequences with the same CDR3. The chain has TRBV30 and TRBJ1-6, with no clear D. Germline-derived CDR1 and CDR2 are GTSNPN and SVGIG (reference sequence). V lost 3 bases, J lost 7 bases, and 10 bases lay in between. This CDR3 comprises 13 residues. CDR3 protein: CAWSGGGNSPLHF. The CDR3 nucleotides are TGTGCCTGGAGCGGTGGTGGGAATTCACCCCTCCACTTT. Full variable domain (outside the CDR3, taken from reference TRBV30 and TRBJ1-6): SQTIHQWPATLVQPVGSPLSLECTVEGTSNPNLYWYRQAAGRGLQLLFYSVGIGQISSEVPQNLSASRPQDRQFILSSKKLLLSDSGFYLCAWSGGGNSPLHFGNGTRLTVT.

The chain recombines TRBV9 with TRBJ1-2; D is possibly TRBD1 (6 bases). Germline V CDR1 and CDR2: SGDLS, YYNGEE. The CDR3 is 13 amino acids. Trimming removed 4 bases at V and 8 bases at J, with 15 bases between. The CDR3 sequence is CASSPPGARGYTF. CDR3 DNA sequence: TGTGCCAGCAGCCCCCCGGGGGCGAGGGGCTACACCTTC.

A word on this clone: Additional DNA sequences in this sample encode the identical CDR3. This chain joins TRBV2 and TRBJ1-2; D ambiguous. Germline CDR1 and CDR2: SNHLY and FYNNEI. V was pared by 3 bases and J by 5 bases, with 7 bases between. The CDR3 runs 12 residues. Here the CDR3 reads CASSDSGYGYTF. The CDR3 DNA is TGTGCCAGCAGTGACTCGGGATATGGCTACACCTTC. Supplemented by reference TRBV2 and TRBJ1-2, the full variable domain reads EPEVTQTPSHQVTQMGQEVILRCVPISNHLYFYWYRQILGQKVEFLVSFYNNEISEKSEIFDDQFSVERPDGSNFTLKIRSTKLEDSAMYFCASSDSGYGYTFGSGTRLTVV.

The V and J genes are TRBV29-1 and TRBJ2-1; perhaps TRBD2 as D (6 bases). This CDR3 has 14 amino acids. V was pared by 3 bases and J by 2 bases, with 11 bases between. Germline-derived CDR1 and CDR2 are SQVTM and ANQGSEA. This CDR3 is CSVDVADTYNEQFF. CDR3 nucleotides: TGCAGCGTTGATGTAGCGGACACCTACAATGAGCAGTTCTTC.

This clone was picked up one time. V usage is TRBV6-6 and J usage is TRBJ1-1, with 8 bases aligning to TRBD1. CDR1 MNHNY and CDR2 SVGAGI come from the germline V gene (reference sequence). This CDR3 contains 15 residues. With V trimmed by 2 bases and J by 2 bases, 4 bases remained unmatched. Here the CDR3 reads CASSYQGAPNTEAFF. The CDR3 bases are TGTGCCAGCAGTTACCAGGGGGCCCCAAACACTGAAGCTTTCTTT.

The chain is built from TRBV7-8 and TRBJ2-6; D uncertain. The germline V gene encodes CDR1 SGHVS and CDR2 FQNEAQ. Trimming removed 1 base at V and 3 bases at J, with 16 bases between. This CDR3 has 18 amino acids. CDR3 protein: CASSLVWLSFGGANVLTF. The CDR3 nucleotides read TGTGCCAGCAGCTTAGTTTGGTTAAGTTTTGGTGGGGCCAACGTCCTGACTTTC.

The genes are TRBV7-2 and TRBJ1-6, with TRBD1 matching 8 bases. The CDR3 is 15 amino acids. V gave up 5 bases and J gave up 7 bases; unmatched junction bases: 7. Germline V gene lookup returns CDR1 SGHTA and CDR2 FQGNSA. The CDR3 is CASSNSDRGNSPLHF. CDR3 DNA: TGTGCCAGCAGCAACTCAGACAGGGGAAATTCACCCCTCCACTTT. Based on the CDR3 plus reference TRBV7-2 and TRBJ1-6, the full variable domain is GAGVSQSPSNKVTEKGKDVELRCDPISGHTALYWYRQSLGQGLEFLIYFQGNSAPDKSGLPSDRFSAERTGGSVSTLTIQRTQQEDSAVYLCASSNSDRGNSPLHFGNGTRLTVT.

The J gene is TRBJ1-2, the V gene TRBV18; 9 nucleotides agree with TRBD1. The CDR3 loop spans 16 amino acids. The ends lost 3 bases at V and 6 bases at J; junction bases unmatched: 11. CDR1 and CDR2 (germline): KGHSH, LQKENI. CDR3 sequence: CASSPTPQGAIDGYTF. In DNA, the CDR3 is TGTGCCAGCTCACCGACTCCACAGGGGGCCATAGATGGCTACACCTTC.

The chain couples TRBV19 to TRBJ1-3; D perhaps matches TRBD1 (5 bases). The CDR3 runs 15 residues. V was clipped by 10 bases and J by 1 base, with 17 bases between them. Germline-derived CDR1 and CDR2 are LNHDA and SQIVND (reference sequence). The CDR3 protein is CATRGADLSGNTIYF. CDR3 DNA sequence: TGTGCCACCCGAGGGGCTGACCTTTCTGGAAACACCATATATTTT.

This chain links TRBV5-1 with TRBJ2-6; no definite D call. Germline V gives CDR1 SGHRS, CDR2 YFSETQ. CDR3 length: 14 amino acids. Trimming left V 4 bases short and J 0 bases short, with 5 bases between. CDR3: CASSTYSGANVLTF. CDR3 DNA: TGCGCCAGCAGCACGTACTCTGGGGCCAACGTCCTGACTTTC.

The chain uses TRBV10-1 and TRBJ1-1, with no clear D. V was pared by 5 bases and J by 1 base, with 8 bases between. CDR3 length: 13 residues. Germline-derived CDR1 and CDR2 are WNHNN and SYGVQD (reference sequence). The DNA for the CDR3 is TGCGCCAGCAGTAATAAGGAGAACACTGAAGCTTTCTTT. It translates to CASSNKENTEAFF.

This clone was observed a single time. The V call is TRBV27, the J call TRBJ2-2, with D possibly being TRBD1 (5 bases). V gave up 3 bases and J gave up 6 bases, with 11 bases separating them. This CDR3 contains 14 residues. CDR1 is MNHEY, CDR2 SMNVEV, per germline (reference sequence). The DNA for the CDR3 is TGTGCCAGCAGTTTGGGGCCTGGGGCCGGGGAGCTGTTTTTT. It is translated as CASSLGPGAGELFF.

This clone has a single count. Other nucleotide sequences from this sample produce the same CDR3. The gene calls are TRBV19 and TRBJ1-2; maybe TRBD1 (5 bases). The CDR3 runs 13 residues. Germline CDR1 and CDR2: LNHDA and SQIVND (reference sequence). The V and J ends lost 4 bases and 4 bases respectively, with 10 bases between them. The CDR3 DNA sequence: TGTGCCAGTAGTACCGGGACGGTCTATGGCTACACCTTC. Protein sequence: CASSTGTVYGYTF.

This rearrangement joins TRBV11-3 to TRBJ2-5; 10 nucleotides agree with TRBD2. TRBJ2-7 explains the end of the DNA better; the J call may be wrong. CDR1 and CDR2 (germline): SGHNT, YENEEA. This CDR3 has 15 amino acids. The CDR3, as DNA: TGTGCCAGCAGCTTGGGAGCGGGAGGGCCCTACGAGCAGTACTTC. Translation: CASSLGAGGPYEQYF.

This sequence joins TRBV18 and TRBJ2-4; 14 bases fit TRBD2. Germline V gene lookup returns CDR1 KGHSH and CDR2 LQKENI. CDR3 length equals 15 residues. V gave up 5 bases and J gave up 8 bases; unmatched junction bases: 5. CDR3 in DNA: TGTGCCAGCTCATCCGGACTAGCGGGGGGCTACATTCAGTACTTC. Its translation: CASSSGLAGGYIQYF. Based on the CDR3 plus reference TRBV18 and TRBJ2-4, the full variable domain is NAGVMQNPRHLVRRRGQEARLRCSPMKGHSHVYWYRQLPEEGLKFMVYLQKENIIDESGMPKERFSAEFPKEGPSILRIQQVVRGDSAAYFCASSSGLAGGYIQYFGAGTRLSVL.